One and the same sample provided the 7 T cell receptor beta chains below, sequenced in a study of spatial heterogeneity in lung cancer. Time point reported: sample taken at primary tumor resection. Antigens for these TCRs are unknown. TCRdb called the 5' RACE reads again in MiXCR, with one record for every CDR3 protein. This repertoire shows several thousand distinct CDR3 sequences, 3% to 4.5% found once; its top ten account for about 25%. Notes on the study in general: The study found that expanded intratumoral alpha and beta TCR counts tracked tumor mutation counts.

The sample was lung tumor tissue, taken at surgery. These receptors were taken from a female donor with early-stage non-small cell lung cancer.

This clonotype counts as medium-sized. This sequence joins TRBV5-4 and TRBJ1-2, with D unclear. V was cut by 0 bases and J by 8 bases, with 11 bases left in between. The germline gives CDR1 SGHNT, CDR2 YYREEE (reference sequence). The CDR3 length is 13 residues. The CDR3 nucleotides are TGTGCCAGCAGCTTGGCCCGCGAAGGAGGCTACACCTTC. Translated, it gives CASSLAREGGYTF.

This clonotype was recorded at least ten times. The rearrangement joins TRBV7-9 to TRBJ2-1; 7 positions agree with TRBD2. With 3 bases clipped from V and 3 bases from J, the junction kept 5 bases outside the gene matches. Germline values: CDR1 SEHNR, CDR2 FQNEAQ (reference sequence). The CDR3 is 15 amino acids. CDR3 in amino acids: CASSFSLAVYNEQFF. CDR3 in DNA: TGTGCCAGCAGCTTTAGTCTAGCGGTCTACAATGAGCAGTTCTTC.

This clonotype was seen repeatedly, ten times or more. The chain is built from TRBV5-4 and TRBJ2-3; TRBD2 matches 7 bases. The germline V gene encodes CDR1 SGHNT and CDR2 YYREEE (reference sequence). The CDR3 contains 15 residues. The V gene end was trimmed by 3 bases and the J gene end by 0 bases; junction bases not matched to a gene: 4. CDR3 protein: CASSSGGRSTDTQYF. The DNA of the CDR3 is TGTGCCAGCAGCTCGGGGGGACGAAGCACAGATACGCAGTATTTT.

This clonotype qualifies as medium-sized. Here the CDR3 reads CASTMSTLARSYEQYF. The DNA for the CDR3 is TGTGCCAGCACCATGAGCACCCTAGCGCGTTCCTACGAGCAGTACTTC. This sequence joins TRBV7-8 and TRBJ2-7; tentative D call: TRBD2 (6 bases). This CDR3 has 16 amino acids. Trimming left V 7 bases short and J 1 base short, with 20 bases between. CDR1 and CDR2 from the germline V gene are SGHVS and FQNEAQ.

This clonotype is medium-sized. The chain combines TRBV11-2 with TRBJ2-2; D is uncertain. CDR1 is SGHAT and CDR2 is FQNNGV in the germline V gene. The V end was cut by 1 base, the J end by 4 bases, with 10 bases between. The CDR3 sequence is 15 residues long. The CDR3 region has the DNA TGTGCCAGCAGCTTAGGACTGTTCACCACCGGGGAGCTGTTTTTT. Translating gives CASSLGLFTTGELFF.

This clonotype was seen repeatedly, ten times or more. The DNA of the CDR3 is TGTGCCAGCAGTTTACATTCGGACAGGGGCACCGGGGAGCTGTTTTTT. Translated, it gives CASSLHSDRGTGELFF. The chain joins TRBV28 to TRBJ2-2; the match to TRBD1 covers 9 bases. Germline V CDR1 and CDR2: MDHEN, SYDVKM. The CDR3 consists of 16 residues. Trimming took 2 bases from V and 4 from J; bases not matched to a gene: 5.

The chain joins TRBV10-3 to TRBJ2-7, with 10 bases lining up with TRBD2. The germline CDR1 and CDR2 sequences are ENHRY and SYGVKD. J gave up 6 bases and V 2 bases, and 7 bases lay outside the gene matches. This CDR3 region has 15 residues. The CDR3 here is CAISELSGRAGEQYF. The CDR3 nucleotides are TGTGCCATCAGTGAGCTGAGCGGGAGGGCCGGCGAGCAGTACTTC.